This T cell receptor beta chain was sequenced for a study of blood T cells in healthy people across ages. Combining a sample-barcoded 5' primer with a J-beta primer mix, a second PCR ran for roughly 6 to 11 cycles. Tags on each cDNA molecule came from a template-switch adaptor with 12 random nucleotides. TCRdb independently ran MiXCR on the 5' RACE reads; one entry per CDR3 protein. The sample yields about 970,000 distinct CDR3 sequences, around 54% seen once. The CDR3 contains 13 residues. V was clipped by 3 bases and J by 5 bases, with 13 bases between them. Germline CDR1 SQVTM, CDR2 ANQGSEA. Sequenced input: blood. This TCR derives from a woman aged 55-69 years in good health. V is TRBV29-1 and J is TRBJ2-5; D perhaps matches TRBD2 (6 bases). In nucleotides, the CDR3 is TGCAGCGTTGAGGTAGCGGATCGGGAGACCCAGTACTTC. Translation gives CSVEVADRETQYF.